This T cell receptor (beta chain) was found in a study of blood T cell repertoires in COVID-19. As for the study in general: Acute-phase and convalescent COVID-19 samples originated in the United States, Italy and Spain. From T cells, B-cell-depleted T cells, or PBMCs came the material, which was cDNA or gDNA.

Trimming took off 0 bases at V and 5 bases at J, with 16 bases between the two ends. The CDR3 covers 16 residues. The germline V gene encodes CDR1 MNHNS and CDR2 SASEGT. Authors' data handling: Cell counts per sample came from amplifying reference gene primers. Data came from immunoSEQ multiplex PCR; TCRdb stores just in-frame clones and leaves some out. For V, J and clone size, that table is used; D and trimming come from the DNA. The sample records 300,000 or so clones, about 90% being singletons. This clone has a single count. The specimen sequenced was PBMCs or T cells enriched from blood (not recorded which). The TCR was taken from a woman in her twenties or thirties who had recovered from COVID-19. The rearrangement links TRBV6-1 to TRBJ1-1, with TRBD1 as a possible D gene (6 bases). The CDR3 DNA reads TGTGCCAGCAGTGAAGCATCGGCAGGGGTTAAAACTGAAGCTTTCTTT. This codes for CASSEASAGVKTEAFF.